This T cell receptor (beta chain) was sequenced in a study of blood T cell repertoires in COVID-19. Across the whole study: Researchers got acute and convalescent COVID-19 samples from the United States, Italy and Spain.

From germline, CDR1 is MNHEY and CDR2 SVGAGI. CDR3 size: 14 residues. Trimming took 4 bases from V and 8 from J, leaving 17 bases between them. How the authors handled the data: Estimation of nucleated cell counts was performed using reference gene primer amplification. The method was immunoSEQ multiplex PCR; TCRdb's version includes in-frame clones alone and lacks a portion of them. V and J calls and clone size are those listed in that table; D and trimming were worked out from the DNA. Here the sample spans approximately 150,000 clones, 70% to 90% being singletons. This clone was seen only once. J is TRBJ1-2 and V is TRBV6-5; D is undetermined. Sequences were obtained from peripheral blood. The clonotype comes from a woman aged 45 to 65 with acute or convalescent COVID-19. The CDR3 sequence: CASSFRVGREGYTF. Here the CDR3 DNA reads TGTGCCAGCAGTTTCCGGGTGGGTAGAGAGGGCTACACCTTC.